The next 28 T cell receptor beta chains were all read from a single sample in a study of memory CD4+ T cells and cytomegalovirus serostatus. The sort gate was single viable CD3+CD4+CD8-CD45RO+ cells for memory CD4+ T cells. TCRdb keeps only in-frame clones here, not all; method: immunoSEQ multiplex PCR. The data hold 50,000 or so clones, with roughly four fifths observed a single time. The sequencing input was memory CD4+ T cells from blood. All receptors come from an adult in good health and CMV-seronegative.

In this sample, this clone turned up a few times. In DNA, the CDR3 is TGTGCCAGCAGCTCATGGGGCGGGGAGCTGTTTTTT. Translating it yields CASSSWGGELFF. The rearrangement uses TRBV7-8 and TRBJ2-2; D is unresolved. The CDR3 consists of 12 residues. From germline, CDR1 is SGHVS and CDR2 FQNEAQ. V gave up 4 bases and J gave up 7 bases, with 7 bases separating them.

CDR3 nucleotide sequence: TGTGCCAGTAGTATTCTTTTTGGGGCGGGAAGCTCCTACGAGCAGTACTTC. Its protein product is CASSILFGAGSSYEQYF. The chain combines TRBV19 with TRBJ2-7, with D perhaps matching TRBD2 (6 bases). CDR3 length: 17 residues. The germline CDR1 and CDR2 sequences are LNHDA and SQIVND (reference sequence). Trimming removed 3 bases from V and 0 bases from J, with 18 bases in between.

V and J are TRBV7-2 and TRBJ2-7; D might be TRBD2 (6 bases). CDR1 is SGHTA and CDR2 is FQGNSA in the germline V gene. V was clipped by 5 bases and J by 3 bases, with 11 bases between them. The CDR3 length is 13 residues. The CDR3 spells CASSAGRSYEQYF. In nucleotides, the CDR3 is TGTGCCAGCAGCGCGGGACGCAGCTACGAGCAGTACTTC.

The rearrangement joins TRBV6-6 to TRBJ2-3; D is unclear. There are 14 residues in the CDR3. Germline V gives CDR1 MNHNY, CDR2 SVGAGI (reference sequence). Between the trimmed V and J ends, which lost 2 bases and 2 bases, there was a span of 8 bases. The CDR3 loop is CASSYSEFTDTQYF. CDR3 in DNA: TGTGCCAGCAGTTACAGTGAATTCACAGATACGCAGTATTTT.

The CDR3 DNA reads as TGTGCCAGCAGCTTAGGAGGGACCTACACTGAAGCTTTCTTT. Amino acid sequence: CASSLGGTYTEAFF. The chain carries TRBV11-2 and TRBJ1-1; possibly TRBD1 for D (5 bases). This CDR3 comprises 14 residues. CDR1 and CDR2 from the germline V gene are SGHAT and FQNNGV. Trimming left V 1 base short and J 3 bases short, with 9 bases between. Full variable domain (remainder filled in from reference TRBV11-2 and TRBJ1-1): EAGVAQSPRYKIIEKRQSVAFWCNPISGHATLYWYQQILGQGPKLLIQFQNNGVVDDSQLPKDRFSAERLKGVDSTLKIQPAKLEDSAVYLCASSLGGTYTEAFFGQGTRLTVV.

The gene calls are TRBV27 and TRBJ1-5; the D gene is possibly TRBD1 (5 bases). The CDR3 runs 16 residues. V dropped 6 bases and J dropped 0 bases, with 15 bases sitting between them. Germline-derived CDR1 and CDR2 are MNHEY and SMNVEV (reference sequence). CDR3 sequence: CASRTMGGDSNQPQHF. The CDR3 bases are TGTGCCAGCAGGACCATGGGAGGGGATAGCAATCAGCCCCAGCATTTT.

This clone was found a few times. The chain is built from TRBV7-8 and TRBJ1-1; D remains ambiguous. Trimming removed 4 bases at V and 0 bases at J, with 9 bases between. Germline assignment: CDR1 SGHVS and CDR2 FQNEAQ. The CDR3 sequence is 14 residues long. Here the CDR3 reads CASSSLDLNTEAFF. DNA for the CDR3: TGTGCCAGCAGCTCCCTAGATCTGAACACTGAAGCTTTCTTT. Drawing the rest from reference TRBV7-8 and TRBJ1-1, the complete variable domain is GAGVSQSPRYKVAKRGQDVALRCDPISGHVSLFWYQQALGQGPEFLTYFQNEAQLDKSGLPSDRFFAERPEGSVSTLKIQRTQQEDSAVYLCASSSLDLNTEAFFGQGTRLTVV.

V gene TRBV6-1 combines with J gene TRBJ1-1; TRBD1 agrees at 9 bases. The CDR3 runs 13 residues. CDR1 is MNHNS, CDR2 SASEGT, per germline. V dropped 4 bases and J dropped 11; count of bases not matched to a gene: 8. The CDR3 coding sequence is TGTGCCAGCAGTGTCACAGGGGGCCTTTACGCTTTCTTT. It specifies CASSVTGGLYAFF.

The CDR3 loop is CASRGLSPYEQYF. The CDR3 nucleotides read TGTGCCAGCAGGGGTCTTTCACCCTACGAGCAGTACTTC. The gene calls are TRBV6-1 and TRBJ2-7; unclear D gene. The CDR3 length is 13 residues. V lost 6 bases and J 2 bases, leaving 11 bases between the germline ends. Germline V CDR1 and CDR2: MNHNS, SASEGT.

The chain is built from TRBV28 and TRBJ2-7, with unresolved D. Germline assignment: CDR1 MDHEN and CDR2 SYDVKM. The CDR3 covers 12 residues. V was clipped by 2 bases and J by 6 bases, with 8 bases between them. The DNA of the CDR3 is TGTGCCAGCAGTTTACTGACAAGCGAGCAGTACTTC. Translated, it gives CASSLLTSEQYF.

This chain uses TRBV9 with TRBJ2-7; 13 bases line up with TRBD2. The CDR3 sequence is 18 residues long. Germline CDR1 and CDR2: SGDLS and YYNGEE. J lost 0 bases, V lost 3 bases, and 9 bases had no gene match. Here the CDR3 DNA reads TGTGCCAGCAGCGCCATCCAGACTAGCGGGGGGCCCTCCTACGAGCAGTACTTC. Translated, it gives CASSAIQTSGGPSYEQYF.

A few counts support this clone. V is TRBV5-6 and J is TRBJ2-3; D possibly corresponds to TRBD2 (6 bases). The V end was cut by 1 base, the J end by 4 bases, with 13 bases between. The CDR3 sequence is 15 residues long. Germline CDR1 is SGHDT and CDR2 is YYEEEE. The CDR3 here is CASSLYGSGADTQYF. In DNA, the CDR3 is TGTGCCAGCAGCTTGTACGGGAGTGGGGCAGATACGCAGTATTTT. Looking up the rest from reference TRBV5-6 and TRBJ2-3 gives the full variable domain: DAGVTQSPTHLIKTRGQQVTLRCSPKSGHDTVSWYQQALGQGPQFIFQYYEEEERQRGNFPDRFSGHQFPNYSSELNVNALLLGDSALYLCASSLYGSGADTQYFGPGTRLTVL.

The V and J genes are TRBV6-1 and TRBJ1-1; tentatively, D is TRBD1 (6 bases). Germline CDR1 and CDR2: MNHNS and SASEGT. The CDR3 extends over 15 amino acids. Trimming took off 4 bases at V and 4 bases at J, with 16 bases between the two ends. For the CDR3, the DNA is TGTGCCAGCAGTGGGGGGCTAGGGTTGGGCACTGAAGCTTTCTTT. Protein product: CASSGGLGLGTEAFF.

The V call is TRBV5-1, the J call TRBJ2-3; 7 bases agree with TRBD2. Trimming cost V 6 bases and J 2 bases; bases outside gene matches: 9. Germline loops: CDR1 SGHRS, CDR2 YFSETQ. This CDR3 is 15 amino acids long. The CDR3 reads CASNDGSGVTDTQYF. CDR3 DNA sequence: TGCGCCAGCAACGACGGAAGCGGGGTCACAGATACGCAGTATTTT.

The chain carries TRBV14 and TRBJ2-7; D is possibly TRBD1 or TRBD2 (6 bases each). Germline V gene lookup returns CDR1 SGHDN and CDR2 FVKESK. Trimming removed 6 bases from V and 3 bases from J, with 12 bases in between. The CDR3 loop spans 13 amino acids. CDR3 residues: CASRSAGHYEQYF. For the CDR3, the DNA is TGTGCCAGCAGATCTGCGGGACACTACGAGCAGTACTTC.

The chain joins TRBV5-1 to TRBJ2-7; weak D call: TRBD2 (6 bases). Looked up from germline, CDR1 is SGHRS and CDR2 is YFSETQ. V shed 2 bases and J shed 3 bases, with 12 bases lying between them. This CDR3 is 14 amino acids long. The CDR3 loop is CASSFGGPDYEQYF. The CDR3 nucleotides read TGCGCCAGCAGCTTCGGGGGTCCTGACTACGAGCAGTACTTC.

The CDR3 loop is CASSWDRGNQPQHF. CDR3 sequence (DNA): TGTGCCAGCAGCTGGGACAGGGGGAATCAGCCCCAGCATTTT. V gene TRBV11-2 combines with J gene TRBJ1-5; 11 nucleotides agree with TRBD1. The germline V gene encodes CDR1 SGHAT and CDR2 FQNNGV. V lost 4 bases and J lost 4; bases outside the gene matches: 0. This CDR3 is 14 amino acids long.

Only one count was recorded for this clone. The rearrangement uses TRBV4-1 and TRBJ2-1; 9 nucleotides line up with TRBD2. CDR3 length: 17 amino acids. V gave up 0 bases and J gave up 1 base; unmatched junction bases: 4. Germline loops: CDR1 MGHRA, CDR2 YSYEKL. In nucleotides, the CDR3 is TGCGCCAGCAGCCAAGAGAGACTAGCGGCTTCCTACAATGAGCAGTTCTTC. This gives the protein CASSQERLAASYNEQFF.

V is TRBV30 and J is TRBJ1-1; 7 nucleotides agree with TRBD1. The V gene end was trimmed by 2 bases and the J gene end by 5 bases; junction bases not matched to a gene: 8. The V gene's germline CDR1 is GTSNPN and CDR2 SVGIG (reference sequence). The CDR3 spans 14 residues. In DNA, the CDR3 is TGTGCCTGGAGTCACTCGACAGGGAAGACTGAAGCTTTCTTT. Its translation is CAWSHSTGKTEAFF.

V usage is TRBV4-3 and J usage is TRBJ1-4; the D is unclear. Germline CDR1 is LGHNA and CDR2 is YSLEER. V gave up 1 base and J gave up 5 bases, with 8 bases separating them. The CDR3 totals 14 residues. The CDR3 is CASSQGRNNEKLFF. In DNA form, the CDR3 reads TGCGCCAGCAGCCAAGGGCGGAACAATGAAAAACTGTTTTTT.

This sequence joins TRBV7-2 and TRBJ2-7; 7 bases are shared with TRBD1. The CDR3 covers 14 residues. Unmatched junction bases numbered 8, after V lost 9 bases and J lost 0 bases. Germline lookup yields CDR1 SGHTA and CDR2 FQGNSA. Here the CDR3 reads CASKTGSSSYEQYF. In DNA form, the CDR3 reads TGTGCCAGTAAGACAGGGTCAAGCTCCTACGAGCAGTACTTC.

The rearrangement joins TRBV19 to TRBJ1-5; TRBD1 might be the D (6 bases). This CDR3 comprises 14 residues. Per the germline V gene, CDR1 is LNHDA and CDR2 is SQIVND (reference sequence). The V end lost 6 bases, the J end lost 6 bases, and 15 bases lay between the germline ends. The CDR3 is CASRLGGGSQPQHF. CDR3 DNA: TGTGCCAGTAGGCTTGGGGGGGGCAGTCAGCCCCAGCATTTT.

V usage is TRBV25-1 and J usage is TRBJ2-4; no clear D. Trimming removed 4 bases at V and 6 bases at J, with 4 bases between. Germline V lookup: CDR1 MGHDK, CDR2 SYGVNS. CDR3 length: 11 residues. The CDR3 DNA reads TGTGCCAGCAGTGGGGTAAACATTCAGTACTTC. Residues: CASSGVNIQYF.

This clone was picked up a small number of times. The rearrangement uses TRBV9 and TRBJ2-2, with a possible D match to TRBD1 (5 bases). Looked up from germline, CDR1 is SGDLS and CDR2 is YYNGEE. CDR3 size: 15 residues. V was pared by 1 base and J by 2 bases, with 9 bases between. The CDR3 nucleotides are TGTGCCAGCAGCGTAAGGACACCCAACACCGGGGAGCTGTTTTTT. The encoded protein is CASSVRTPNTGELFF.

The gene calls are TRBV6-1 and TRBJ2-7, with D maybe TRBD1 (6 bases). This CDR3 is built from 14 residues. With 4 bases removed from V and 2 bases from J, the gap between germline ends came to 12 bases. Germline CDR1 is MNHNS and CDR2 is SASEGT. CDR3 residues: CASSGTGLPYEQYF. CDR3 nucleotide sequence: TGTGCCAGCAGTGGCACAGGGCTACCCTACGAGCAGTACTTC.

The chain employs TRBV2 and TRBJ1-3; D is unclear. The V end was cut by 2 bases, the J end by 0 bases, with 8 bases between. Per the germline V gene, CDR1 is SNHLY and CDR2 is FYNNEI. The CDR3 runs 15 residues. CDR3 region: CASSESGSSGNTIYF. The CDR3, as DNA: TGTGCCAGCAGTGAATCTGGCAGCTCTGGAAACACCATATATTTT.

The genes are TRBV7-6 and TRBJ2-1; D is possibly TRBD2 (5 bases). The CDR3 totals 13 residues. Germline-derived CDR1 and CDR2 are SGHVS and FNYEAQ. V lost 4 bases, J lost 8 bases, and 12 bases lay in between. CDR3 nucleotide sequence: TGTGCCAGCAGCTCGATCCTAGCCTATGAGCAGTTCTTC. Its translation is CASSSILAYEQFF.

This clone is a singleton in its sample. The chain links TRBV27 to TRBJ1-3; no clear D gene. The length of the CDR3 is 15 residues. V was clipped by 0 bases and J by 0 bases, with 6 bases between them. Germline assignment: CDR1 MNHEY and CDR2 SMNVEV (reference sequence). CDR3 sequence: CASSLSGISGNTIYF. The CDR3 DNA reads TGTGCCAGCAGTTTATCGGGGATCTCTGGAAACACCATATATTTT.